This T cell receptor (beta chain) was identified in a study of blood T cell repertoires in COVID-19. Study summary: Specimens from acute and convalescent COVID-19 originated in the United States, Italy and Spain. PBMCs, B-cell-depleted T cells, or T cells were the source of the cDNA or gDNA that made up the material.

Original analysis: Amplification with reference gene primers provided the estimates of nucleated cell counts. Using immunoSEQ multiplex PCR, the repertoire was profiled, and TCRdb retains in-frame clones only, with some absent. Clone size and V and J calls were adopted from that table, with D and trimming inferred from the DNA. The sample holds some 200,000 clones, around 84% seen once. Germline-derived CDR1 and CDR2 are SGHTA and FQGNSA. CDR3 length: 14 amino acids. The V end was cut by 5 bases, the J end by 5 bases, with 13 bases between. Material: peripheral blood. This sequence joins TRBV7-2 and TRBJ1-5; D gene unclear. This TCR derives from an elderly woman with active or convalescent COVID-19. CDR3 sequence reads: CASSAVAGYQPQHF. DNA for the CDR3: TGTGCCAGCAGCGCGGTCGCTGGGTATCAGCCCCAGCATTTT.